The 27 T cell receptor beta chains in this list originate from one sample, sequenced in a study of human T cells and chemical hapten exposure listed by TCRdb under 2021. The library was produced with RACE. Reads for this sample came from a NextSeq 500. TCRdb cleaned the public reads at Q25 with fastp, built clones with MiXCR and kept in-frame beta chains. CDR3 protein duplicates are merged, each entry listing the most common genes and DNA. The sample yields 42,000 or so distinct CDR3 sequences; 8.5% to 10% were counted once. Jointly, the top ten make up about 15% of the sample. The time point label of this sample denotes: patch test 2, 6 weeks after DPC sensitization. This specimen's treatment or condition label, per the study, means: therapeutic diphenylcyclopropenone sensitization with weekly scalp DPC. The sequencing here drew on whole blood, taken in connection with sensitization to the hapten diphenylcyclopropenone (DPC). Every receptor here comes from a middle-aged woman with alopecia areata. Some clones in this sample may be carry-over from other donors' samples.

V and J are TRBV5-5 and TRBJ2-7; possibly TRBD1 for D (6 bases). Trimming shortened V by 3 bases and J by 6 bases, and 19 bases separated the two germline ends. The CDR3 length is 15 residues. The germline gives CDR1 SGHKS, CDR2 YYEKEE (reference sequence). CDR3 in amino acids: CASSWTGAGELEQYF. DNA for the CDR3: TGTGCCAGCAGCTGGACCGGTGCAGGGGAGCTCGAGCAGTACTTC.

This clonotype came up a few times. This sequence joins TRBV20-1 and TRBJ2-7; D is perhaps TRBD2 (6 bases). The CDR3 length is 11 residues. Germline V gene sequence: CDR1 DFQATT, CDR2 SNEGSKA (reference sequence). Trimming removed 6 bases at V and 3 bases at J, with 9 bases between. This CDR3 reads CSARRDYEQYF. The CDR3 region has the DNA TGCAGTGCACGGCGGGACTACGAGCAGTACTTC.

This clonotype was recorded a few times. The CDR3 reads CSVGQDYNEQFF. For the CDR3, the DNA is TGCAGCGTTGGGCAGGATTACAATGAGCAGTTCTTC. The V gene is TRBV29-1, the J gene TRBJ2-1; D call uncertain. V shed 4 bases and J shed 4 bases, with 8 bases lying between them. Germline values: CDR1 SQVTM, CDR2 ANQGSEA. This CDR3 region has 12 residues.

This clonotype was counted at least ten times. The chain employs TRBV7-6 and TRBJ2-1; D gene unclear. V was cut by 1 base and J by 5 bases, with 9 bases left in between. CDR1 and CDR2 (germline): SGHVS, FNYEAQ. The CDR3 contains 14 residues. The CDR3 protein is CASSLDTGDNEQFF. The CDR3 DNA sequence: TGTGCCAGCAGCTTAGATACTGGAGACAATGAGCAGTTCTTC.

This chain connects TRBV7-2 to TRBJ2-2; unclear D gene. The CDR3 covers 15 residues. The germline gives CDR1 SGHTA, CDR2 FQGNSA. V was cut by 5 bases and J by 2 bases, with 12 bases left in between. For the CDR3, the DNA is TGTGCCAGCAGCGTAAGAGGCACCAACACCGGGGAGCTGTTTTTT. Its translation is CASSVRGTNTGELFF.

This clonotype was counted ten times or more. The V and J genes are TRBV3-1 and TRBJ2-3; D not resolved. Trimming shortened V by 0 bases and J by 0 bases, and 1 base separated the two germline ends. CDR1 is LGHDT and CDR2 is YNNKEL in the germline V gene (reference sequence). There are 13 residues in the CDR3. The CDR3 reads CASSQDSTDTQYF. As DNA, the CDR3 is TGTGCCAGCAGCCAAGATAGCACAGATACGCAGTATTTT.

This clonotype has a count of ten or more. CDR3 in DNA: TGCAGTGCTAGAGACCCAGCGGGGGGAGTCAATGAGCAGTTCTTC. This codes for CSARDPAGGVNEQFF. The chain is built from TRBV20-1 and TRBJ2-1; TRBD2 matches at 9 bases. After removal of 0 bases from V and 6 bases from J, the junction contained 6 bases not matched to a gene. This CDR3 comprises 15 residues. Germline CDR1 and CDR2: DFQATT and SNEGSKA (reference sequence).

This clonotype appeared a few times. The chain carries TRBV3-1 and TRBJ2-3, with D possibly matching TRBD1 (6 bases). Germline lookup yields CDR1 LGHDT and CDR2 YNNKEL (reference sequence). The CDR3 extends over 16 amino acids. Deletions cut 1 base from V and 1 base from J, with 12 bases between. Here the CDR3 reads CASSQGQKGGTDTQYF. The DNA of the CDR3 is TGTGCCAGCAGCCAAGGTCAGAAGGGGGGCACAGATACGCAGTATTTT.

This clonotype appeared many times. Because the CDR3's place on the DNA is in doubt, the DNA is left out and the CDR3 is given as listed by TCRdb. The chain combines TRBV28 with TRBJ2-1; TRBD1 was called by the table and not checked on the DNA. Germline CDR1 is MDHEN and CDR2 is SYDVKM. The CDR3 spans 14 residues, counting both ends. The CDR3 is CASSWGQGASSEFF.

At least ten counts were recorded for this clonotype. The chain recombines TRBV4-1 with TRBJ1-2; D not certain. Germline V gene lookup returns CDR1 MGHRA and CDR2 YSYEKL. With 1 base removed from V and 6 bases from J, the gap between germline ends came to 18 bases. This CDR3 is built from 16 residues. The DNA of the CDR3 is TGCGCCAGCAGCCAAGCCCCCTTCCGGGGTCCTCATGGCTACACCTTC. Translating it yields CASSQAPFRGPHGYTF.

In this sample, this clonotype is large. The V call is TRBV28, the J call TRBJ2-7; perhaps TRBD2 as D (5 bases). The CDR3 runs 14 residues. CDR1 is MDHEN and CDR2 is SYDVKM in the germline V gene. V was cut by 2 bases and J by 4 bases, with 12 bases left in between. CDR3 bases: TGTGCCAGCAGTTTAGGAGGCAATGGGTACGAGCAGTACTTC. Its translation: CASSLGGNGYEQYF.

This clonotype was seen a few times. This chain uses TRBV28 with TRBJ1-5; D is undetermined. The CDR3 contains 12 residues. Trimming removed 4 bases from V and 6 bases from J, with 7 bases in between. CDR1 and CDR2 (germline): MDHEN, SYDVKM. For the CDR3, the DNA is TGTGCCAGCAGTTCGTCGGCTCAGCCCCAGCATTTT. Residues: CASSSSAQPQHF. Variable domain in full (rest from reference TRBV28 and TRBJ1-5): DVKVTQSSRYLVKRTGEKVFLECVQDMDHENMFWYRQDPGLGLRLIYFSYDVKMKEKGDIPEGYSVSREKKERFSLILESASTNQTSMYLCASSSSAQPQHFGDGTRLSIL.

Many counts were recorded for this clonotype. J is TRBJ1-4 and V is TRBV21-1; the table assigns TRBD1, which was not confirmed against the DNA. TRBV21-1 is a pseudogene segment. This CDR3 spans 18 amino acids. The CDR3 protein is CASSKARVPGQRNEKLFF. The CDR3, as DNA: TGTGCCAGCAGCAAAGCTAGAGTCCCGGGACAGCGAAATGAAAAACTGTTTTTT.

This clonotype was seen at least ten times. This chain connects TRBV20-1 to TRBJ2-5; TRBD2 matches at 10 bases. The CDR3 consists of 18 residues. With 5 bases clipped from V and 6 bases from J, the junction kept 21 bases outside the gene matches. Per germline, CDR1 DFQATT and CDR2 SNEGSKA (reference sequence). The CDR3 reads CSAPPQGWVAGGPKTQYF. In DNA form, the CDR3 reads TGCAGTGCTCCCCCGCAGGGCTGGGTAGCGGGGGGCCCGAAGACCCAGTACTTC.

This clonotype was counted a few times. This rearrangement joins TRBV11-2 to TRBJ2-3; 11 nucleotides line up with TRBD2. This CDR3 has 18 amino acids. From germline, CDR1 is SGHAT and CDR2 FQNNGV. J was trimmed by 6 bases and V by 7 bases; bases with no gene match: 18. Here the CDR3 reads CASITSGGTGGSNDTQYF. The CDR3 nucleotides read TGTGCCAGCATAACTAGCGGGGGTACGGGAGGTTCTAATGATACGCAGTATTTT.

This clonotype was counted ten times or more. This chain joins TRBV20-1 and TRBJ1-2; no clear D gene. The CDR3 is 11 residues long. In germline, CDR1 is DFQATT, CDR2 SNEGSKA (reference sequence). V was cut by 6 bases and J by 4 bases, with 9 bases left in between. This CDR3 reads CSAKTGYGYTF. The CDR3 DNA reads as TGCAGTGCCAAGACTGGCTATGGCTACACCTTC.

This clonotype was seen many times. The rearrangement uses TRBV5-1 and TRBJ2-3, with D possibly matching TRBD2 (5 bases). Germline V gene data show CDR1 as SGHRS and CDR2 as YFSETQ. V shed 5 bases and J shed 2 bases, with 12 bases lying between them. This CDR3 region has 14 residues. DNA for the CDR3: TGCGCCAGCAGGTATGGCGGGTACACAGATACGCAGTATTTT. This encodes CASRYGGYTDTQYF.

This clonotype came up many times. This CDR3 is CASSPSHSDYEQYF. The CDR3 nucleotides are TGTGCCAGCAGCCCATCACATTCTGACTACGAGCAGTACTTC. The chain is built from TRBV3-1 and TRBJ2-7; D unclear. With 4 bases removed from V and 3 bases from J, the gap between germline ends came to 13 bases. The CDR3 runs to 14 residues. Germline loops: CDR1 LGHDT, CDR2 YNNKEL (reference sequence).

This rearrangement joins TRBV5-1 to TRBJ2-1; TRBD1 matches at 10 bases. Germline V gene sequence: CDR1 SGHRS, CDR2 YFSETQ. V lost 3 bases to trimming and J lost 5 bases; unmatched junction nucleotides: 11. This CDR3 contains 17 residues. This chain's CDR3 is CASSWKGQGKINNEQFF. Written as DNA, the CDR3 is TGCGCCAGCAGCTGGAAGGGACAGGGGAAGATCAACAATGAGCAGTTCTTC.

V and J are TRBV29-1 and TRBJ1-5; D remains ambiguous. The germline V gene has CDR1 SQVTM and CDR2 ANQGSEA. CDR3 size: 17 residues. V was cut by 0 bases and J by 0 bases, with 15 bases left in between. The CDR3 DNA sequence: TGCAGCGTTGAAGAAAGCACAGCAACCTATAGCAATCAGCCCCAGCATTTT. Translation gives CSVEESTATYSNQPQHF.

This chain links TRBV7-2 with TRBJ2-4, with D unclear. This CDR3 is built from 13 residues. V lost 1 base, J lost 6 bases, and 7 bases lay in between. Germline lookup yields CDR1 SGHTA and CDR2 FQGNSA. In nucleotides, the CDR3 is TGTGCCAGCAGCTTAGAGCCAAGAAACATTCAGTACTTC. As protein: CASSLEPRNIQYF.

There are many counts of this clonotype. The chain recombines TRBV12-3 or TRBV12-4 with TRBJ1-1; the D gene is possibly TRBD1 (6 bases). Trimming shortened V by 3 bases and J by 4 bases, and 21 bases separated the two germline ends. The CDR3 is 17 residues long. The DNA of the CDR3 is TGTGCCAGCAGTTTCCTCGCCCCAGGGGCGCGGCGCACTGAAGCTTTCTTT. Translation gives CASSFLAPGARRTEAFF.

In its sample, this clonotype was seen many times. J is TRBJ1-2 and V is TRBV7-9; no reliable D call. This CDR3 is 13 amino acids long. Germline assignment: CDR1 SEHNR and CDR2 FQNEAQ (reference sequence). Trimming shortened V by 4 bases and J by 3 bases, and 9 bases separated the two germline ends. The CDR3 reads CASSSPTDYGYTF. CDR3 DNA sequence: TGTGCCAGCAGCTCCCCTACTGACTATGGCTACACCTTC.

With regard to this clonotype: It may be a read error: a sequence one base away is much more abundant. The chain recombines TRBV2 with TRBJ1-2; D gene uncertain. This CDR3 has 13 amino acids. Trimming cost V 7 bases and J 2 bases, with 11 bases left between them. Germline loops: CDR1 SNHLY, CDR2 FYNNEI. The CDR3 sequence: CASTREPNYGYTF. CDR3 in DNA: TGTGCCAGCACCAGAGAACCGAACTATGGCTACACCTTC.

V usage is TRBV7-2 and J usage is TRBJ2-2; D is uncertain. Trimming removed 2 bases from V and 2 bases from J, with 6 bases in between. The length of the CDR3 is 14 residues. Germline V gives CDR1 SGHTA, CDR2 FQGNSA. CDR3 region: CASSLNGNTGELFF. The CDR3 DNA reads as TGTGCCAGCAGCTTAAACGGAAACACCGGGGAGCTGTTTTTT.

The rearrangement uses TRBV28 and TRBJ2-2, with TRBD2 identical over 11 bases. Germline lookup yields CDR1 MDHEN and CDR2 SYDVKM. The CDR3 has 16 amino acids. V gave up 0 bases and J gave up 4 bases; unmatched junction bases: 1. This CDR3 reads CASSLWGLAATGELFF. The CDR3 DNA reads TGTGCCAGCAGTTTATGGGGACTAGCGGCCACCGGGGAGCTGTTTTTT.

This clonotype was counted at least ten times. Written as DNA, the CDR3 is TGTGCCTGGAGGGGCGGCTATAATTCACCCCTCCACTTT. It specifies CAWRGGYNSPLHF. The rearrangement links TRBV30 to TRBJ1-6; D is undetermined. The CDR3 runs to 13 residues. Germline lookup yields CDR1 GTSNPN and CDR2 SVGIG (reference sequence). The V end was cut by 3 bases, the J end by 3 bases, with 6 bases between.